This entry lists 8 T cell receptor beta chains sequenced from one sample in a study of blood T cells in healthy people across ages. A J-beta primer mix and a sample-barcoded 5' primer were used in a second PCR of about 7 to 12 cycles. From the 5' RACE reads, TCRdb called clonotypes with MiXCR, one entry per CDR3 protein. The profile shows approximately 880,000 distinct CDR3 sequences, roughly 48% of them singletons. The sample taken for sequencing was blood. These TCRs come from a man aged 25-45 years in good health.

This rearrangement joins TRBV6-6 to TRBJ2-4; perhaps TRBD2 as D (6 bases). Near its end, the DNA agrees better with TRBJ2-7, so the J call may be wrong. This CDR3 is 15 amino acids long. Germline lookup yields CDR1 MNHNY and CDR2 SVGAGI (reference sequence). This CDR3 is CASSTFRDWTYEQYF. The CDR3 DNA is TGTGCCAGCAGTACTTTCCGGGACTGGACCTACGAGCAGTACTTC.

This clonotype has ten or more counts. V gene TRBV2 combines with J gene TRBJ2-3, with 10 positions matching TRBD2. In germline, CDR1 is SNHLY, CDR2 FYNNEI. The CDR3 has 14 residues. V shed 5 bases and J 1 base; nucleotides not matched to a gene: 0. The chain's CDR3 is CASSTSGGTDTQYF. CDR3 in DNA: TGTGCCAGCAGTACTAGCGGGGGCACAGATACGCAGTATTTT.

The sample holds one count of this clonotype. The chain has TRBV28 and TRBJ2-4; D gene unclear. The J call is doubtful: the DNA matches TRBJ2-5 better. CDR1 MDHEN and CDR2 SYDVKM come from the germline V gene. CDR3 size: 13 residues. CDR3 sequence (DNA): TGTGCCAGCAGTTTACGTTCGTCGGAGACCCAGTACTTC. Residues: CASSLRSSETQYF.

Concerning this clonotype itself: The junction departs from the called germline gene at one end, perhaps through a read error. V gene TRBV12-3 or TRBV12-4 combines with J gene TRBJ2-5, with D maybe TRBD2 (5 bases). The J call is in doubt because the DNA end fits TRBJ2-7 better. CDR3 length equals 14 residues. The CDR3 nucleotides read TGTGTCAGCAGCATATGGACTTTACCCTACGAGCAGTACTTC. Translating it yields CVSSIWTLPYEQYF.

The chain is built from TRBV12-3 or TRBV12-4 and TRBJ2-1; possibly TRBD2 for D (6 bases). Trimming left V 2 bases short and J 2 bases short, with 13 bases between. The CDR3 spans 16 residues. CDR3 amino acids: CASSLQQRVAYNEQFF. The CDR3 DNA reads TGTGCCAGCAGTTTACAGCAGCGGGTTGCCTACAATGAGCAGTTCTTC.

CDR3 bases: TGTGCCAGCAGCTCCGGACGGATTAGCTCTGGGGCCAACGTCCTGACTTTC. It is translated as CASSSGRISSGANVLTF. The V gene is TRBV11-1, the J gene TRBJ2-6, with no clear D. The V and J ends lost 4 bases and 0 bases respectively, with 13 bases between them. The CDR3 sequence is 17 residues long. In germline, CDR1 is SGHAT, CDR2 FQDESV (reference sequence).

This clonotype appeared many times. The chain joins TRBV12-3 or TRBV12-4 to TRBJ2-7; D is uncertain. This CDR3 region has 11 residues. The V and J ends lost 2 bases and 7 bases respectively, with 6 bases between them. The CDR3 sequence: CASSLFQEQYF. CDR3 nucleotides: TGTGCCAGCAGTTTATTCCAGGAGCAGTACTTC.

As DNA, the CDR3 is TGCGCCAGCAGCTTGGCCCCAGCGGGGCGGGAGACCCAGTACTTC. Translated, it gives CASSLAPAGRETQYF. The chain has TRBV5-1 and TRBJ2-5; TRBD2 agrees at 7 bases. The CDR3 sequence is 15 residues long. CDR1 and CDR2 (germline): SGHRS, YFSETQ. The junction had 7 bases not matched to a gene; V was cut back by 0 bases and J by 5 bases. The complete variable domain, with remaining parts taken from reference TRBV5-1 and TRBJ2-5, reads KAGVTQTPRYLIKTRGQQVTLSCSPISGHRSVSWYQQTPGQGLQFLFEYFSETQRNKGNFPGRFSGRQFSNSRSEMNVSTLELGDSALYLCASSLAPAGRETQYFGPGTRLLVL.